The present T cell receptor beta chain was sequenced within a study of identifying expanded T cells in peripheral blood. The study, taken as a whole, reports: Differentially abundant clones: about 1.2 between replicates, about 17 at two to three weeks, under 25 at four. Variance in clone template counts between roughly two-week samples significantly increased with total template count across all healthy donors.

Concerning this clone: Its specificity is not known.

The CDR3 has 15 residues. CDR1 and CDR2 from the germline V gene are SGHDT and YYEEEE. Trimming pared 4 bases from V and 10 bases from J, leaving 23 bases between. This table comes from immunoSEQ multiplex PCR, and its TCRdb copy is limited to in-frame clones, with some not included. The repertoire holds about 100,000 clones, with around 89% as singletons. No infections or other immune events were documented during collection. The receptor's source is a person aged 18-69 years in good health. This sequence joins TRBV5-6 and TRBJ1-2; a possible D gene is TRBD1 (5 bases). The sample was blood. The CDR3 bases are TGTGCCAGCAGCGGGGCCCCATCCGGGAGGAGTGACTACACCTTC. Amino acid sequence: CASSGAPSGRSDYTF.